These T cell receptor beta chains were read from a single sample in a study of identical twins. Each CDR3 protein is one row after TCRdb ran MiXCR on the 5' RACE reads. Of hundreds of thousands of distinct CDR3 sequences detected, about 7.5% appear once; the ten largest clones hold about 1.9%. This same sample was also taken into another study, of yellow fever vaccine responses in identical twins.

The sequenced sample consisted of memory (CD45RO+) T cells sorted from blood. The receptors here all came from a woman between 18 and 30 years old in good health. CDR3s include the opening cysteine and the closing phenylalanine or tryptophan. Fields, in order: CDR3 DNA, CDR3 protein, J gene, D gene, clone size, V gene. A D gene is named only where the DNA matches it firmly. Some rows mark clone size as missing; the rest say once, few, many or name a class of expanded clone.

DNA: TGTGCCAGCAGTTCGCAAGGGGGATCTGGCACTGAAGCTTTCTTT
CDR3: CASSSQGGSGTEAFF
J: TRBJ1-1
D: -
size: -
V: TRBV12-3/TRBV12-4

DNA: TGTGCCATCAGTGACCACACGAACACCGGGGAGCTGTTTTTT
CDR3: CAISDHTNTGELFF
J: TRBJ2-2
D: -
size: few
V: TRBV10-3

DNA: TGTGCCAGCAGCGTAGCTCCGGGAGGGAACACTGAAGCTTTCTTT
CDR3: CASSVAPGGNTEAFF
J: TRBJ1-1
D: -
size: many
V: TRBV9

DNA: TGTGCCAGCAGTGAAAAGGGGCGTTCACCCCTCCACTTT
CDR3: CASSEKGRSPLHF
J: TRBJ1-6
D: -
size: few
V: TRBV6-1

DNA: TGTGCCAGCAGTTCGCATAGCGGGAGAAGAAACAATGAGCAGTTCTTC
CDR3: CASSSHSGRRNNEQFF
J: TRBJ2-1
D: TRBD2
size: many
V: TRBV12-3/TRBV12-4

DNA: TGCAGTGCTAGAGCATACAGGGGGCAATCCAAAAACATTCAGTACTTC
CDR3: CSARAYRGQSKNIQYF
J: TRBJ2-4
D: TRBD1
size: few
V: TRBV20-1

DNA: TGTGCCAGCAGCTTCTTAAATTCGGGGAATGGCTACACCTTC
CDR3: CASSFLNSGNGYTF
J: TRBJ1-2
D: -
size: -
V: TRBV7-9

DNA: TGTGCCAGCAGTTGGGACAGGGGGCTAGCCGGGGAGCTGTTTTTT
CDR3: CASSWDRGLAGELFF
J: TRBJ2-2
D: TRBD1
size: -
V: TRBV2

DNA: TGTGCCAGCAGCTTCCTCCAGAATCAGCCCCAGCATTTT
CDR3: CASSFLQNQPQHF
J: TRBJ1-5
D: -
size: -
V: TRBV5-6

DNA: TGTGCCAGCCATCAGGTTTCCTACGAGCAGTACTTC
CDR3: CASHQVSYEQYF
J: TRBJ2-7
D: -
size: -
V: TRBV6-5

DNA: TGTGCCAGCAGCTTAGCGCCCCACAGGACAGATACGCAGTATTTT
CDR3: CASSLAPHRTDTQYF
J: TRBJ2-3
D: -
size: -
V: TRBV7-3

DNA: TGCGCCAGCAGCTCCGGCGAAGGCAAGCCCCTGAGGGCTTTCTTT
CDR3: CASSSGEGKPLRAFF
J: TRBJ1-1
D: -
size: few
V: TRBV5-1

DNA: TGCAGTGCTAGTGTCCGACTAGGTGATTACGAGCAGTACTTC
CDR3: CSASVRLGDYEQYF
J: TRBJ2-7
D: -
size: -
V: TRBV20-1

DNA: TGTGCCAGCTGTCAGAATCCCGCCAACGAGCAGTTCTTC
CDR3: CASCQNPANEQFF
J: TRBJ2-1
D: -
size: many
V: TRBV7-3

DNA: TGTGCCACCAGTGATGGACTAGCGGGAGTATATACGCAGTATTTT
CDR3: CATSDGLAGVYTQYF
J: TRBJ2-3
D: TRBD2
size: -
V: TRBV24-1

DNA: TGTGCCAGCCGAGGCCCATCCTACAATGAGCAGTTCTTC
CDR3: CASRGPSYNEQFF
J: TRBJ2-1
D: -
size: many
V: TRBV7-2

DNA: TGTGCCAGCAGCCGGGCGGCCGGGGGCTACGAGCAGTACTTC
CDR3: CASSRAAGGYEQYF
J: TRBJ2-7
D: -
size: -
V: TRBV11-2

DNA: TGTGCCAGCAGTGCAGCGGGAGTGGCGGGCACCGGGGAGCTGTTTTTT
CDR3: CASSAAGVAGTGELFF
J: TRBJ2-2
D: TRBD2
size: few
V: TRBV28

DNA: TGTGCCAGCAGTAGGACTCTACAGGGCTCTACCACTAACTATGGCTACACCTTC
CDR3: CASSRTLQGSTTNYGYTF
J: TRBJ1-2
D: -
size: many
V: TRBV11-2

DNA: TGTGCTAGCAGAGGACTAGCGGAACAAGAGACCCAGTACTTC
CDR3: CASRGLAEQETQYF
J: TRBJ2-5
D: TRBD2
size: -
V: TRBV7-7

DNA: TGTGCCAGCTCACCATTGTCTGAGACCCAGTACTTC
CDR3: CASSPLSETQYF
J: TRBJ2-5
D: -
size: many
V: TRBV18

DNA: TGCGCCAGCAGCTCTACACTAGCGGGGGGGCCCTATGAGCAGTTCTTC
CDR3: CASSSTLAGGPYEQFF
J: TRBJ2-1
D: TRBD2
size: few
V: TRBV5-1

DNA: TGCGCCAGCCCACATAGCAATCAGCCCCAGCATTTT
CDR3: CASPHSNQPQHF
J: TRBJ1-5
D: -
size: few
V: TRBV5-1

DNA: TGCGCCAGCAGCTTTGGCAGGGATGGAAATGAGCAGTTCTTC
CDR3: CASSFGRDGNEQFF
J: TRBJ2-1
D: -
size: few
V: TRBV5-1

DNA: TGTGCCAGCAGTCATACCCTTGGGAGGGGTGATTCACCCCTCCACTTT
CDR3: CASSHTLGRGDSPLHF
J: TRBJ1-6
D: -
size: many
V: TRBV5-8

DNA: TGTGCCAGCTCACCACCGGCGGGGAATAATTCACCCCTCCACTTT
CDR3: CASSPPAGNNSPLHF
J: TRBJ1-6
D: -
size: -
V: TRBV18

DNA: TGTGCCAGCAGTTACGGGGATCAAGAGACCCAGTACTTC
CDR3: CASSYGDQETQYF
J: TRBJ2-5
D: -
size: many
V: TRBV6-5

DNA: TGTGCCAGCAGGATGCTGAACCGGGCAGATACGCAGTATTTT
CDR3: CASRMLNRADTQYF
J: TRBJ2-3
D: -
size: few
V: TRBV6-2/TRBV6-3

DNA: TGTGCCAGCAGCTTACTTGCGGGGGGCACAGATACGCAGTATTTT
CDR3: CASSLLAGGTDTQYF
J: TRBJ2-3
D: TRBD2
size: many
V: TRBV5-1

DNA: TGTGCCAGCAGTTTCATCGCTAGCGGGAAAGACGAGCAGTACTTC
CDR3: CASSFIASGKDEQYF
J: TRBJ2-7
D: TRBD2
size: many
V: TRBV28

DNA: TGCAGTTCTTTTCGCCGACAGGGGTCCTACGAGCAGTACTTC
CDR3: CSSFRRQGSYEQYF
J: TRBJ2-7
D: TRBD1
size: few
V: TRBV20-1

DNA: TGTGCCAGCAGCATGACAGGGAGGCAGCCCCAGCATTTT
CDR3: CASSMTGRQPQHF
J: TRBJ1-5
D: TRBD1
size: -
V: TRBV28